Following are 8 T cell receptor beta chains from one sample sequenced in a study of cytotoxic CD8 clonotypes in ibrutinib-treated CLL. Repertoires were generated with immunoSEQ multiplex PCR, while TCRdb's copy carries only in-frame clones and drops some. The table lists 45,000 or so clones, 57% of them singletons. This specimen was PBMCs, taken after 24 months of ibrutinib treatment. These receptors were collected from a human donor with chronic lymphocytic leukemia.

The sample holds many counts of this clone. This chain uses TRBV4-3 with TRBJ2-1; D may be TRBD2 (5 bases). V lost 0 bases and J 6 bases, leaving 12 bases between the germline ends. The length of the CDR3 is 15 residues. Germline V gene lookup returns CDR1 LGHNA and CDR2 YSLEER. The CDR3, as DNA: TGCGCCAGCAGCCAAGATGCCGGGAACGTCAATGAGCAGTTCTTC. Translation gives CASSQDAGNVNEQFF.

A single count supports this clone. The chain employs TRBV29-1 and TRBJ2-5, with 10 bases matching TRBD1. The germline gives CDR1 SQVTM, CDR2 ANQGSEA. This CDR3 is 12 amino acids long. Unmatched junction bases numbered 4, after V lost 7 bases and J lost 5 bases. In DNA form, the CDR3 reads TGCAGCGGCTGGACAGGGGGGGAGACCCAGTACTTC. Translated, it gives CSGWTGGETQYF.

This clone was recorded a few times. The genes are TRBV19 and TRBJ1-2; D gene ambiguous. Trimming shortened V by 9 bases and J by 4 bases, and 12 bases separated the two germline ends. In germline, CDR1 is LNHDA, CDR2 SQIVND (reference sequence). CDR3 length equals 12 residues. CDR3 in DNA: TGTGCCAGCTCACCTAGGTCCTATGGCTACACCTTC. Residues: CASSPRSYGYTF. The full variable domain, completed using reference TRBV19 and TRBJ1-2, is DGGITQSPKYLFRKEGQNVTLSCEQNLNHDAMYWYRQDPGQGLRLIYYSQIVNDFQKGDIAEGYSVSREKKESFPLTVTSAQKNPTAFYLCASSPRSYGYTFGSGTRLTVV.

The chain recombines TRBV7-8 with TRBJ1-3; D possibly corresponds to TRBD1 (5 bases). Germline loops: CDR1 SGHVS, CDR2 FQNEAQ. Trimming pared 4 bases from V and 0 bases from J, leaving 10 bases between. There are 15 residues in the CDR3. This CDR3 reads CASSSSGLSGNTIYF. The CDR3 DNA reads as TGTGCCAGCAGCTCATCAGGGCTCTCTGGAAACACCATATATTTT.

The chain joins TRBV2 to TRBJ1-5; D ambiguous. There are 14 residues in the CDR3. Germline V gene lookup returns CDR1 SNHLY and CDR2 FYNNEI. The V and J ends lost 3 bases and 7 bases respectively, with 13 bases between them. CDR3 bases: TGTGCCAGCAGTGAGCGCAATCGTTTGCAGCCCCAGCATTTT. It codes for CASSERNRLQPQHF.

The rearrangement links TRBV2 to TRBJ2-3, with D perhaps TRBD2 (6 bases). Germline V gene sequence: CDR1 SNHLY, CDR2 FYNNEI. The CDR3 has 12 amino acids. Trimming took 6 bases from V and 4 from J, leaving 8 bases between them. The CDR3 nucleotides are TGTGCCAGCAGCCGCGGGGCAGATACGCAGTATTTT. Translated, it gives CASSRGADTQYF.

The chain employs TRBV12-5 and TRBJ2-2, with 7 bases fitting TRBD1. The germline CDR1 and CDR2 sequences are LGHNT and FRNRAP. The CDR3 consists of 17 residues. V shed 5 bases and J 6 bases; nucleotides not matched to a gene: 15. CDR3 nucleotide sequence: TGTGCTAGTGGTGACCCTCGAGGGCAGGGGGTCGCCGGGGAGCTGTTTTTT. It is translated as CASGDPRGQGVAGELFF.

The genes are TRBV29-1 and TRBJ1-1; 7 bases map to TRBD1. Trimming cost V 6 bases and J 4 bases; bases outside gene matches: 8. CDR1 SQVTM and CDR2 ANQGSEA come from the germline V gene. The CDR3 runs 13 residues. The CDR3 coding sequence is TGCAGCGTATCAACAGGGGTGGTCACTGAAGCTTTCTTT. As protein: CSVSTGVVTEAFF.